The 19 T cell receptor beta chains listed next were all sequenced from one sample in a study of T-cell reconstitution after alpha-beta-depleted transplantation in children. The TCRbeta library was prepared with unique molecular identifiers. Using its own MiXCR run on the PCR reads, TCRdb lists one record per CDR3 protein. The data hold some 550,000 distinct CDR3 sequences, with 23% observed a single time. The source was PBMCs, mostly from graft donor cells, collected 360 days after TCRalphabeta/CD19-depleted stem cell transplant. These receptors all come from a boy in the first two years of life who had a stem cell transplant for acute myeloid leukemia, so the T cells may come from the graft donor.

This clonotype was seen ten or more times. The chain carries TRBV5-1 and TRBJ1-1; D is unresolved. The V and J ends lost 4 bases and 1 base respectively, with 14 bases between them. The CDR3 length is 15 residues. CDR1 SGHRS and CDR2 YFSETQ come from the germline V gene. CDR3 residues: CASSPGGWENTEAFF. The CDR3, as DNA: TGCGCCAGCAGCCCGGGAGGATGGGAGAACACTGAAGCTTTCTTT.

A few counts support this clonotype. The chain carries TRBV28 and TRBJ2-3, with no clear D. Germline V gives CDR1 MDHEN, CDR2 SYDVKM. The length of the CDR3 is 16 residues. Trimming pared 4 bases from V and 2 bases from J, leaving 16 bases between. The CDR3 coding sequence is TGTGCCAGCAGTTCTCCTCTAAAGCCCCTCACAGATACGCAGTATTTT. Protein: CASSSPLKPLTDTQYF.

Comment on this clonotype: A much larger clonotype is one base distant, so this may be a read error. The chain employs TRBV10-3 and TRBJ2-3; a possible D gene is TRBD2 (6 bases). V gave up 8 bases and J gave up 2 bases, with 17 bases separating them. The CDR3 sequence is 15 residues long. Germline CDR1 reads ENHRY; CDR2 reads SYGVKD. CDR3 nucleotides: TGTGCCATCGCCCGGGGGTTTGAGGACACAGATACGCAGTATTTT. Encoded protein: CAIARGFEDTDTQYF.

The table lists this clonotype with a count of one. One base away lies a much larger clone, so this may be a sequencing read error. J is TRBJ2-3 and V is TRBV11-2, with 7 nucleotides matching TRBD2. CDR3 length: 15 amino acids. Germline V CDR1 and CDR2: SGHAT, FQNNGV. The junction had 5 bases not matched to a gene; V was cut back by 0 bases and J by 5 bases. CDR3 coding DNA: TGTGCCAGCAGCTTAGATCGGGACTACATAGATACGCAGTATTTT. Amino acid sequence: CASSLDRDYIDTQYF.

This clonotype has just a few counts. The CDR3 DNA sequence: TGTGCCAGCCTGAGGAGGTCGAATGAAAAACTGTTTTTT. Amino acid sequence: CASLRRSNEKLFF. The V gene is TRBV12-3 or TRBV12-4, the J gene TRBJ1-4, with D hard to call. V lost 8 bases to trimming and J lost 5 bases, with 12 bases between them. CDR3 size: 13 residues.

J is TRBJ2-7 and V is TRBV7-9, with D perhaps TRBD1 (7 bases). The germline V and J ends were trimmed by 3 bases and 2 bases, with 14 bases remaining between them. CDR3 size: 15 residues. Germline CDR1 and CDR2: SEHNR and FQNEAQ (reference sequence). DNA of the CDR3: TGTGCCAGCAGCTTGGACTCAGGGGGGACCTACGAGCAGTACGTC. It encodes CASSLDSGGTYEQYV.

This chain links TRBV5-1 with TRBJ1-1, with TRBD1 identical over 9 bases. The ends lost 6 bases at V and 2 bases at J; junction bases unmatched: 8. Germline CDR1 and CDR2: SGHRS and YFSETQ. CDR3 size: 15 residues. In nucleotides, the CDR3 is TGCGCCAGCAACCGGGACAGGGCTCAAAACACTGAAGCTTTCTTT. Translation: CASNRDRAQNTEAFF.

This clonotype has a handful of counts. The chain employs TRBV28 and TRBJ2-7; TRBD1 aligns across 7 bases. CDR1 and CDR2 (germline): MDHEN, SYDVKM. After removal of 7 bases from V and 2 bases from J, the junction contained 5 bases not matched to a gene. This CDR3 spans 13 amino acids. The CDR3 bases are TGTGCCAGCATTAGAACAGGGGCCTACGAGCAGTACTTC. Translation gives CASIRTGAYEQYF.

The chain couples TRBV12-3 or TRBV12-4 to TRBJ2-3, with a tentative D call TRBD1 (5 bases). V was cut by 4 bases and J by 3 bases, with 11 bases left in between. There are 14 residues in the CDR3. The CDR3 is CASSSSKGTDTQYF. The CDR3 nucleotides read TGTGCCAGCAGTTCGTCGAAGGGGACAGATACGCAGTATTTT.

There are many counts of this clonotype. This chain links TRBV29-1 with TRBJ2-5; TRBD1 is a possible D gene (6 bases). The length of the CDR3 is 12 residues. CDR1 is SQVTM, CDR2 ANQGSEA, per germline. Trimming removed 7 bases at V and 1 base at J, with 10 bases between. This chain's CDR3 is CSAIGGQETQYF. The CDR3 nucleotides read TGCAGCGCAATAGGGGGCCAAGAGACCCAGTACTTC. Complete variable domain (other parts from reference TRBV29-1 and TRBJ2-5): SAVISQKPSRDICQRGTSLTIQCQVDSQVTMMFWYRQQPGQSLTLIATANQGSEATYESGFVIDKFPISRPNLTFSTLTVSNMSPEDSSIYLCSAIGGQETQYFGPGTRLLVL.

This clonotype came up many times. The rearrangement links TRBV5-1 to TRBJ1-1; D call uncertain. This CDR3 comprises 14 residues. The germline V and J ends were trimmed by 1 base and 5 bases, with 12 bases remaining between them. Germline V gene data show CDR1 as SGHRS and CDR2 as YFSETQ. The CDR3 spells CASSLPSPFTEAFF. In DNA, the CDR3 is TGCGCCAGCAGCTTGCCAAGTCCCTTTACTGAAGCTTTCTTT.

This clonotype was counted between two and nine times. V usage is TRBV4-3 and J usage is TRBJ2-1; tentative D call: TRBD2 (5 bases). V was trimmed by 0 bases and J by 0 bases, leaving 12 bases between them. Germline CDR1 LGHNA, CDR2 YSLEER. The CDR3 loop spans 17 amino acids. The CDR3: CASSQDPAVDSYNEQFF. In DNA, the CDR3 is TGCGCCAGCAGCCAAGATCCAGCGGTTGACTCCTACAATGAGCAGTTCTTC.

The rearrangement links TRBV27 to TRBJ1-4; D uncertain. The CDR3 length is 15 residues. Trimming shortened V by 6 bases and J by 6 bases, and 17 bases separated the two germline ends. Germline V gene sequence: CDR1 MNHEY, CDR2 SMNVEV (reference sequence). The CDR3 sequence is CASSAHGFAYEKLFF. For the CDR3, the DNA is TGTGCCAGCAGCGCACACGGCTTCGCTTATGAAAAACTGTTTTTT.

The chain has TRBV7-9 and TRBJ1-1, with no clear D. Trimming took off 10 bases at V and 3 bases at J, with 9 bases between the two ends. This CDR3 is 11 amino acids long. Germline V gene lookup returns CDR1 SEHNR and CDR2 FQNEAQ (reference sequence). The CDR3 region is CAIRRDTEAFF. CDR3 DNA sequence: TGTGCCATTCGCCGGGACACTGAAGCTTTCTTT.

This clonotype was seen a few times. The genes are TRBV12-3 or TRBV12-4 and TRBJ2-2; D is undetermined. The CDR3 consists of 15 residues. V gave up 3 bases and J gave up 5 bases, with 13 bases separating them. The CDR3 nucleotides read TGTGCCAGCAGTTTCGTAACATCTGCAACCGGGGAGCTGTTTTTT. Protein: CASSFVTSATGELFF.

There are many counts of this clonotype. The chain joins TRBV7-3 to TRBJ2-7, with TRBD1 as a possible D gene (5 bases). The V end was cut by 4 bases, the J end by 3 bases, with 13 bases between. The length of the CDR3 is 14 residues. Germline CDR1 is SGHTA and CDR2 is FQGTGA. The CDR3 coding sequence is TGTGCCAGCAGCTACCCCCAGGACAACTACGAGCAGTACTTC. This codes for CASSYPQDNYEQYF.

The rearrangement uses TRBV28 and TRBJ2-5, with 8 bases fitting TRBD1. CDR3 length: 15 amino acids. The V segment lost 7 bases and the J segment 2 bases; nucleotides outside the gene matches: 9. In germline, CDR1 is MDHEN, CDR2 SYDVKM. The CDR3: CASTFETGDQETQYF. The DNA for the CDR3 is TGTGCCAGCACCTTTGAGACAGGGGATCAAGAGACCCAGTACTTC.

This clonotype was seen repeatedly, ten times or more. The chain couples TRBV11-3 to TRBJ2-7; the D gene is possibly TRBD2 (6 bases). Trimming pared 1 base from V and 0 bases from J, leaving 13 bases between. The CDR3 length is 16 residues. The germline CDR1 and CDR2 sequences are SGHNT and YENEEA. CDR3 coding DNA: TGTGCCAGCAGCTTAGGGACGGGGGTGAGCTCCTACGAGCAGTACTTC. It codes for CASSLGTGVSSYEQYF.

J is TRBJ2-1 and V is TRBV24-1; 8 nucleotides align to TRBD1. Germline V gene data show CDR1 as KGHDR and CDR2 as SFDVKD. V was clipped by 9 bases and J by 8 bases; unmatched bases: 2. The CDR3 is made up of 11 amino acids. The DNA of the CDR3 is TGTGCCACCGGACAGGGCGATGAGCAGTTCTTC. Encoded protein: CATGQGDEQFF.